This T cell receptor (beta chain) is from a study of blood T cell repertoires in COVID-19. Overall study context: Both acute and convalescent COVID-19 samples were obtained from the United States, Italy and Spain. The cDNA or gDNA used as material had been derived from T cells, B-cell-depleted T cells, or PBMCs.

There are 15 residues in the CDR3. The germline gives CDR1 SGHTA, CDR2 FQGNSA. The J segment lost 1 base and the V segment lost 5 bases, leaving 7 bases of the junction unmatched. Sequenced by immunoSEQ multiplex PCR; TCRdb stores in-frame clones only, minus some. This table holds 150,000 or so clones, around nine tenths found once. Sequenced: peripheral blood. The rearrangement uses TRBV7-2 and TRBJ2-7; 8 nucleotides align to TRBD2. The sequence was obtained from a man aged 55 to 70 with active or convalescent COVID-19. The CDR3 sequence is CASSQGLAGSYEQYF. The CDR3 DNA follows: TGTGCCAGCAGCCAGGGCTTAGCGGGGTCCTACGAGCAGTACTTC. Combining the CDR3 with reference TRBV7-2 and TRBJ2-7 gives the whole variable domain GAGVSQSPSNKVTEKGKDVELRCDPISGHTALYWYRQSLGQGLEFLIYFQGNSAPDKSGLPSDRFSAERTGGSVSTLTIQRTQQEDSAVYLCASSQGLAGSYEQYFGPGTRLTVT.